This entry features one T cell receptor beta chain sequence. The target antigen is unknown. This entry belongs to a study of PD-L1 blockade in urothelial cancer. Study-wide background: Prior chemotherapy ranged from 0 to 3 regimens per patient. Analyzed time points were 3 weeks (second dose) and 6 weeks after therapy began.

Study-wide points: Lower pretreatment blood TCR clonality, under the median, predicted better survival, researchers reported.

With 4 bases clipped from V and 7 bases from J, the junction kept 11 bases outside the gene matches. This CDR3 is built from 15 residues. In germline, CDR1 is SEHNR, CDR2 FQNEAQ (reference sequence). The protocol was immunoSEQ multiplex PCR, while the TCRdb copy is restricted to in-frame clones and leaves out a portion. The sample has about 45,000 clones; about 91% are singletons. The chain combines TRBV7-9 with TRBJ1-1; 8 bases agree with TRBD1. The TCR was taken from a man of 80 years or more with urothelial cancer. Sequencing was performed on PBMCs, taken around atezolizumab (anti-PD-L1) treatment. The CDR3 sequence: CASSSGADRADEAFF. CDR3 in DNA: TGTGCCAGCAGCTCGGGGGCGGACAGGGCTGATGAAGCTTTCTTT.